This T cell receptor beta chain comes out of a study of cytomegalovirus exposure and HLA in healthy donors. The CDR3 runs to 17 residues. The V and J ends lost 1 base and 0 bases, in that order; junction bases with no gene match: 8. The germline V gene encodes CDR1 SGHVS and CDR2 FQNEAQ. This PCR relied on a set of 60 Vbeta primers and 13 Jbeta primers. The repertoire was sequenced with immunoSEQ multiplex PCR; TCRdb's copy has only in-frame clones and lacks some. This sample has approximately 150,000 clones, with 80% to 85% found just once. The genes are TRBV7-8 and TRBJ2-7; 8 bases line up with TRBD2. This receptor was taken from a human donor in good health. Sequencing was carried out using PBMCs. The CDR3 bases are TGTGCCAGCAGCTTAGGCCCACTAGCGGTAAGCTCCTACGAGCAGTACTTC. Its translation: CASSLGPLAVSSYEQYF.